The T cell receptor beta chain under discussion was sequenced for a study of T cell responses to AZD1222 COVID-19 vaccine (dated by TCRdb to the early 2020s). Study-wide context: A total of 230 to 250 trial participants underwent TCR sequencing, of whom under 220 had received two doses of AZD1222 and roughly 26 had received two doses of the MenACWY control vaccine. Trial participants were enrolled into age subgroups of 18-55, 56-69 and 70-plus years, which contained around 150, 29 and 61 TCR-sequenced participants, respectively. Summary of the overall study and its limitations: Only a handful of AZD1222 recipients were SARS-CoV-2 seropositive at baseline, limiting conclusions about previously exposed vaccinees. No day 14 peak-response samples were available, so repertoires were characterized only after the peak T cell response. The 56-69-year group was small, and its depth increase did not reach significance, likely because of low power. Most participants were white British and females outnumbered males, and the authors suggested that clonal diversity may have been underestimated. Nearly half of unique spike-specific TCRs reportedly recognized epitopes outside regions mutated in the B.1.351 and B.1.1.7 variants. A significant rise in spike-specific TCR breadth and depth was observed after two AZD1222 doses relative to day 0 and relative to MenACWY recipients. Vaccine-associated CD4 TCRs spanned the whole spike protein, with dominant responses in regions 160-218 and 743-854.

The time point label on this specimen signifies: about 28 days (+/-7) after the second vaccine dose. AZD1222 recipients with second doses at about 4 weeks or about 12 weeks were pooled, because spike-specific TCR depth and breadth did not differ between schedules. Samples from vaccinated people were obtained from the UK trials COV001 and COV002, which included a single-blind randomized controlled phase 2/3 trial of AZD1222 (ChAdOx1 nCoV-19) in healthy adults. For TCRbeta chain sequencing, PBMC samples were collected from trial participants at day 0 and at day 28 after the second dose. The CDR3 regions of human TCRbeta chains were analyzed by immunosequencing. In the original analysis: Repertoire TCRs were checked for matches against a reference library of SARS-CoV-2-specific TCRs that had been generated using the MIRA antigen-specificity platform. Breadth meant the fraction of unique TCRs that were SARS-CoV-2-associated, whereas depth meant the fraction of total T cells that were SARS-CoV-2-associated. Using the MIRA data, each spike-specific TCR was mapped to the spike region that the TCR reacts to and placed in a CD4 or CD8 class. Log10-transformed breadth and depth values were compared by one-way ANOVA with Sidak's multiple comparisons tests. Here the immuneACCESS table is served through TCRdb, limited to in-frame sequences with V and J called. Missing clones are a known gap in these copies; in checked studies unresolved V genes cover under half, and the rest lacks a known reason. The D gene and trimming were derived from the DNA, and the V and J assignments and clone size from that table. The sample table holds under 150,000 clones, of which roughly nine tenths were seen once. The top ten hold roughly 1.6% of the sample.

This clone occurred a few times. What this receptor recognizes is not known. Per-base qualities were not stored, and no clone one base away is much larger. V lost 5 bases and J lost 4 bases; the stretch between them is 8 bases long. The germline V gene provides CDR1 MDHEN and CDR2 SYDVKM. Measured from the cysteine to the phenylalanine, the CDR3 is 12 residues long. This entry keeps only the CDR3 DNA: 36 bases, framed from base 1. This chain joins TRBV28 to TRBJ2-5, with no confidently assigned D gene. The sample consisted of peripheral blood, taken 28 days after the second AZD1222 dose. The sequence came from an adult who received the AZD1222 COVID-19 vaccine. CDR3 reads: CASSPPRETQYF. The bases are TGTGCCAGCAGTCCCCCGCGAGAGACCCAGTACTTC.